Described below is a single T cell receptor beta chain sequence and its context. This clone's antigen is unknown. Nothing much larger sits one base from this clone, and base qualities are not available. This entry is derived from a study of early T cells in non-severe SARS-CoV-2 infection (dated by TCRdb to about 2021). Background for the entire study: Because TCR sequencing was done on bulk RNA from unsorted whole blood, the alpha and beta chains could not be paired.

Set within a cohort of healthcare workers in London, UK, this nested case-control study involved weekly PCR testing of nasopharyngeal swabs along with blood sampling. Healthcare workers were recruited between 23 and 31 March 2020, during the week of the UK lockdown, and were followed weekly for up to roughly 15 weeks. Paper-wide results and their limitations: VDJdb matching was skewed toward anti-spike CD8 responses, so virus-specific expansions were likely underestimated and private and CD4 specificities were missed.

CDR1 KGHSH and CDR2 LQKENI are derived from the germline V gene. V is cut back by 3 bases and J by 5 bases, with 7 bases in the junction unmatched. From the cysteine up to the phenylalanine, the CDR3 has a length of 15 residues. Only the CDR3 region is kept as DNA, spanning 45 bases read in frame from base 1. Library generation was performed with 5' RACE. TCRdb shows the sequencer as NextSeq 500. To correct for sequencing error and PCR bias, the TCR library protocol tagged individual cDNA molecules with unique molecular identifiers. Both TCR alpha and beta chains were sequenced, and tight co-correlation was observed between alpha and beta sequence abundances in each sample. The paper's data handling went like this. V gene, J gene and CDR3 annotation of TCR sequences was performed with Decombinator V4. TCRs were defined as expanded if a significant change between any two time points was detected under a Poisson model with p below 0.0001. Abundances of TCRs were expressed as counts per million after normalisation to the total number of TCRs sequenced in each sample. MAIT TCRs were defined by TRAV1-2 paired with TRAJ12, TRAJ20 or TRAJ33, and iNKT TCRs by TRAV10 paired with TRAJ18. A search of VDJdb, accessed on 1 November 2021, was run for TCRs annotated to CMV, EBV and SARS-CoV-2, with TCRs annotated for multiple antigens excluded. Using fastp trimming at Q25 and MiXCR clonotype assembly, TCRdb reanalyzed the public sequencing data and kept in-frame beta chains. Each record represents a unique CDR3 protein, reported with the most common genes and DNA among its rows. These V and J calls are TCRdb output, not the study's own analysis. This sample is represented by about 99,000 distinct CDR3 sequences; approximately 15% of them were singletons. The top ten hold roughly 1.2% of the sample.

Sample: whole blood. The origin of this receptor is an adult who was a healthcare worker with PCR-confirmed SARS-CoV-2 infection or an uninfected control (not recorded which). The rearranged chain carries TRBV18 and TRBJ1-1, with TRBD1 matching 9 junction bases. The DNA sequence is TGTGCCAGCTCACCTCTACGGACAGGGGATACTGAAGCTTTCTTT. Protein translation: CASSPLRTGDTEAFF. The entire variable domain, with the stretches around the CDR3 drawn from the reference TRBV18 and TRBJ1-1 proteins, is NAGVMQNPRHLVRRRGQEARLRCSPMKGHSHVYWYRQLPEEGLKFMVYLQKENIIDESGMPKERFSAEFPKEGPSILRIQQVVRGDSAAYFCASSPLRTGDTEAFFGQGTRLTVV.